The rows below give T cell receptor beta chains drawn from one sample of a study of T-cell reconstitution after alpha-beta-depleted transplantation in children. TCRdb reprocessed the PCR reads via MiXCR and lists one record per CDR3 protein. The sample includes about 510,000 distinct CDR3 sequences, over 10% of them seen just once. This specimen was PBMCs, mostly from graft donor cells, taken 180 days after TCRalphabeta/CD19-depleted stem cell transplant. The receptors derive from a female patient aged 2-10 years who had a stem cell transplant for aplastic anemia, so the T cells may come from the graft donor. Each CDR3 is given with its conserved first and last residue. The order of the fields is D gene, clone size, V gene, J gene, CDR3 protein. A D gene is named only where the DNA matches it firmly. Clone size is shown for a subset of rows, as once, few, many or a class of expanded clone.

d_gene: TRBD2; abundance: few; v_gene: TRBV10-3; j_gene: TRBJ2-7; CDR3aa: CAIRKTSGSYEQYF
d_gene: -; abundance: many; v_gene: TRBV29-1; j_gene: TRBJ1-6; CDR3aa: CSASRSYNSPLHF
d_gene: TRBD1; abundance: -; v_gene: TRBV6-1; j_gene: TRBJ2-6; CDR3aa: CASGPGQGLSGANVLTF
d_gene: TRBD2; abundance: -; v_gene: TRBV29-1; j_gene: TRBJ2-4; CDR3aa: CSVEGGSGFKNIQYF
d_gene: -; abundance: few; v_gene: TRBV7-2; j_gene: TRBJ2-5; CDR3aa: CASGDGSETQYF
d_gene: -; abundance: -; v_gene: TRBV20-1; j_gene: TRBJ1-1; CDR3aa: CSARMRGRSEAFF
d_gene: -; abundance: few; v_gene: TRBV7-3; j_gene: TRBJ2-2; CDR3aa: CASSPLAGSPGELFF
d_gene: -; abundance: few; v_gene: TRBV4-3; j_gene: TRBJ1-3; CDR3aa: CASSQDHQGSGNTIYF
d_gene: TRBD2; abundance: few; v_gene: TRBV7-8; j_gene: TRBJ2-1; CDR3aa: CASSSGLAGGQFKEQFF
d_gene: TRBD1; abundance: -; v_gene: TRBV12-3/TRBV12-4; j_gene: TRBJ1-1; CDR3aa: CASSLWQGANTEAFF
d_gene: TRBD1; abundance: -; v_gene: TRBV5-6; j_gene: TRBJ2-5; CDR3aa: CASSQGQGKETQYF
d_gene: -; abundance: few; v_gene: TRBV20-1; j_gene: TRBJ2-7; CDR3aa: CSARDGWWGDSSYEQYF
d_gene: TRBD1; abundance: few; v_gene: TRBV27; j_gene: TRBJ2-1; CDR3aa: CASSFLGQGIYEQFF
d_gene: -; abundance: few; v_gene: TRBV20-1; j_gene: TRBJ2-3; CDR3aa: CSAGPGGSTDTQYF
d_gene: TRBD2; abundance: many; v_gene: TRBV3-1; j_gene: TRBJ2-3; CDR3aa: CASSQPQRDGLAADTQYF
d_gene: -; abundance: -; v_gene: TRBV7-3; j_gene: TRBJ1-5; CDR3aa: CASSWGVNQPQHF
d_gene: -; abundance: -; v_gene: TRBV20-1; j_gene: TRBJ2-3; CDR3aa: CSARKGLPLTDTQYF
d_gene: -; abundance: once; v_gene: TRBV13; j_gene: TRBJ2-2; CDR3aa: CAFRRGNTGQLFF
d_gene: -; abundance: -; v_gene: TRBV7-9; j_gene: TRBJ2-1; CDR3aa: CASSFPRVTYNEQFF
d_gene: TRBD2; abundance: few; v_gene: TRBV4-3; j_gene: TRBJ2-1; CDR3aa: CASSRGLAGGYEQFF
d_gene: -; abundance: -; v_gene: TRBV7-8; j_gene: TRBJ2-7; CDR3aa: CASSLRRDGRYSYEQYF
d_gene: TRBD1; abundance: -; v_gene: TRBV25-1; j_gene: TRBJ2-1; CDR3aa: CASSADRGSYNEQFF
d_gene: -; abundance: -; v_gene: TRBV9; j_gene: TRBJ1-2; CDR3aa: CASSVGPPGADGYTF
d_gene: -; abundance: many; v_gene: TRBV28; j_gene: TRBJ2-1; CDR3aa: CASSWPGINEQFF
d_gene: -; abundance: -; v_gene: TRBV7-9; j_gene: TRBJ2-1; CDR3aa: CASSSIPGQIYNEQFF
d_gene: -; abundance: few; v_gene: TRBV24-1; j_gene: TRBJ2-1; CDR3aa: CATSDLWQGGRNEQFF
d_gene: -; abundance: many; v_gene: TRBV5-1; j_gene: TRBJ2-4; CDR3aa: CASSLEGPPGLLRGAKNIQYF
d_gene: TRBD2; abundance: -; v_gene: TRBV13; j_gene: TRBJ2-1; CDR3aa: CASSLLAGLGEQFF
d_gene: -; abundance: few; v_gene: TRBV21-1; j_gene: TRBJ2-1; CDR3aa: CASSTPGLAVYNEQFF
d_gene: -; abundance: many; v_gene: TRBV29-1; j_gene: TRBJ1-1; CDR3aa: CSVGGYSGDTEAFF
d_gene: -; abundance: -; v_gene: TRBV6-5; j_gene: TRBJ1-5; CDR3aa: CASSYSPPAGSNQPQHF
d_gene: TRBD2; abundance: -; v_gene: TRBV7-2; j_gene: TRBJ2-1; CDR3aa: CASSLHTSGGYNEQFF
d_gene: TRBD1; abundance: -; v_gene: TRBV28; j_gene: TRBJ2-3; CDR3aa: CASSSEQGARDTQYF
d_gene: TRBD2; abundance: -; v_gene: TRBV29-1; j_gene: TRBJ2-7; CDR3aa: CSAASGSFYEQYF
d_gene: TRBD2; abundance: few; v_gene: TRBV9; j_gene: TRBJ2-1; CDR3aa: CASSVGLAGGHEQFF
d_gene: TRBD2; abundance: -; v_gene: TRBV2; j_gene: TRBJ2-3; CDR3aa: CASRGGRSTDTQYF
d_gene: -; abundance: few; v_gene: TRBV2; j_gene: TRBJ2-1; CDR3aa: CASSEQKNEQFF
d_gene: TRBD2; abundance: -; v_gene: TRBV19; j_gene: TRBJ2-2; CDR3aa: CASTYRGGNTGELFF
d_gene: -; abundance: few; v_gene: TRBV7-6; j_gene: TRBJ1-3; CDR3aa: CASSRPPGGTELYSGNTIYF
d_gene: TRBD2; abundance: many; v_gene: TRBV28; j_gene: TRBJ2-1; CDR3aa: CASSLLSGSSYNEQFF
d_gene: TRBD2; abundance: few; v_gene: TRBV5-1; j_gene: TRBJ2-1; CDR3aa: CASSVSGTINEQFF
d_gene: TRBD1; abundance: many; v_gene: TRBV20-1; j_gene: TRBJ2-7; CDR3aa: CSASGTGTYEQYF
d_gene: -; abundance: few; v_gene: TRBV27; j_gene: TRBJ2-7; CDR3aa: CASSLGRVGEQYF
d_gene: TRBD1; abundance: few; v_gene: TRBV5-1; j_gene: TRBJ1-1; CDR3aa: CASSGGQGADTEAFF
d_gene: -; abundance: few; v_gene: TRBV19; j_gene: TRBJ2-1; CDR3aa: CASTLQGVNEQFF